These 11 T cell receptor beta chains came from one sample sequenced in a study of PD-1 blockade in classical Hodgkin lymphoma. TCRdb keeps only in-frame clones here, not all; method: immunoSEQ multiplex PCR. The table has 43,000 or so clones, 78% seen once. Time point reported: cycle 4 day 1 (C4D1), after more than 5 weeks of nivolumab. Every one of the patients relapsed after autologous stem cell transplantation (brentuximab vedotin exposure was variable). The sequencing here drew on peripheral blood mononuclear cells (PBMCs), taken before the fourth cycle of nivolumab. The receptor set was obtained from a human donor with classical Hodgkin lymphoma.

This clone showed up just a few times. V is TRBV4-3 and J is TRBJ2-3; D is undetermined. Per the germline V gene, CDR1 is LGHNA and CDR2 is YSLEER. Trimming took off 0 bases at V and 2 bases at J, with 9 bases between the two ends. The CDR3 has 15 residues. Written as DNA, the CDR3 is TGCGCCAGCAGCCAAGATATCGGAGCCACAGATACGCAGTATTTT. Protein sequence: CASSQDIGATDTQYF.

This clone was observed once. J is TRBJ1-2 and V is TRBV6-1; 11 bases agree with TRBD1. V shed 5 bases, J shed 5 bases, and the junction held 4 bases outside the gene matches. CDR1 is MNHNS and CDR2 is SASEGT in the germline V gene. The CDR3 totals 14 residues. The CDR3, as DNA: TGTGCCAGCAGTCTTTGGGACAGGGGGTATGGCTACACCTTC. Translated: CASSLWDRGYGYTF.

The chain couples TRBV5-1 to TRBJ2-3, with 12 bases matching TRBD2. CDR3 length: 17 residues. Germline V lookup: CDR1 SGHRS, CDR2 YFSETQ. The V and J ends lost 0 bases and 4 bases, in that order; junction bases with no gene match: 6. CDR3 nucleotide sequence: TGCGCCAGCAGCTTGGTCTGGGGACTAGCGGGCCCAGATACGCAGTATTTT. Its translation is CASSLVWGLAGPDTQYF.

The chain joins TRBV10-3 to TRBJ2-5, with TRBD1 identical over 12 bases. This CDR3 has 15 amino acids. Trimming removed 6 bases from V and 5 bases from J; junction bases left unmatched: 7. Looked up from germline, CDR1 is ENHRY and CDR2 is SYGVKD. CDR3 region: CAIRSGTGGAETQYF. Written as DNA, the CDR3 is TGTGCCATCAGGTCCGGGACAGGGGGCGCGGAGACCCAGTACTTC.

This sequence joins TRBV25-1 and TRBJ2-7; D may be TRBD2 (5 bases). V lost 8 bases to trimming and J lost 6 bases, with 20 bases between them. The germline CDR1 and CDR2 sequences are MGHDK and SYGVNS. The CDR3 extends over 14 amino acids. The CDR3 loop reads CASSRAGKSLEQYF. For the CDR3, the DNA is TGTGCCAGCTCTCGCGCCGGGAAATCCCTCGAGCAGTACTTC.

The V gene is TRBV28, the J gene TRBJ2-7; a possible D gene is TRBD2 (5 bases). Trimming took 5 bases from V and 0 from J, leaving 17 bases between them. The V gene's germline CDR1 is MDHEN and CDR2 SYDVKM. This CDR3 is built from 16 residues. The CDR3 protein is CASSPGVGLRSYEQYF. CDR3 DNA sequence: TGTGCCAGCAGTCCTGGGGTTGGACTTCGCTCCTACGAGCAGTACTTC.

The rearrangement joins TRBV2 to TRBJ1-2, with D unresolved. The length of the CDR3 is 12 residues. V was cut by 1 base and J by 1 base, with 1 base left in between. The germline gives CDR1 SNHLY, CDR2 FYNNEI. The CDR3 DNA sequence: TGTGCCAGCAGTGAAGTTAACTATGGCTACACCTTC. Encoded protein: CASSEVNYGYTF. The whole variable domain, filled in from reference TRBV2 and TRBJ1-2, reads EPEVTQTPSHQVTQMGQEVILRCVPISNHLYFYWYRQILGQKVEFLVSFYNNEISEKSEIFDDQFSVERPDGSNFTLKIRSTKLEDSAMYFCASSEVNYGYTFGSGTRLTVV.

This chain joins TRBV19 and TRBJ1-2, with D perhaps TRBD1 (5 bases). Trimming took off 6 bases at V and 5 bases at J, with 22 bases between the two ends. The CDR3 is made up of 16 amino acids. Germline V gene lookup returns CDR1 LNHDA and CDR2 SQIVND (reference sequence). In DNA form, the CDR3 reads TGTGCCAGTAGGCAGGATGGACATCCCGTAGGTTATGGCTACACCTTC. This encodes CASRQDGHPVGYGYTF.

The rearrangement uses TRBV2 and TRBJ2-4; D gene uncertain. Trimming took off 4 bases at V and 9 bases at J, with 13 bases between the two ends. Germline loops: CDR1 SNHLY, CDR2 FYNNEI. This CDR3 has 13 amino acids. The CDR3 spells CASSALSVGIQYF. CDR3 DNA sequence: TGTGCCAGCAGTGCCCTCTCCGTCGGCATTCAGTACTTC.

The chain couples TRBV5-1 to TRBJ2-3; 8 bases are shared with TRBD1. Germline CDR1 and CDR2: SGHRS and YFSETQ. CDR3 length: 14 residues. Germline trimming cut 1 base from V and 5 bases from J; bases unmatched to any gene: 3. The CDR3 reads CASSLTGGRDTQYF. DNA of the CDR3: TGCGCCAGCAGCTTGACAGGGGGGCGAGATACGCAGTATTTT.

This rearrangement joins TRBV6-6 to TRBJ1-5; the D gene is possibly TRBD1 (6 bases). CDR1 and CDR2 from the germline V gene are MNHNY and SVGAGI (reference sequence). The CDR3 sequence is 15 residues long. The V gene lost 2 bases and the J gene lost 1 base, with 9 bases spanning the gap. This CDR3 reads CASSYTQGSNQPQHF. CDR3 coding DNA: TGTGCCAGCAGTTACACACAGGGAAGCAATCAGCCCCAGCATTTT.